This T cell receptor beta chain emerged from a study of T cells in Graves' hyperthyroidism and ophthalmopathy. Study-level findings and limits: Before onset, by a median of approximately 6.8 months, the model predicted ophthalmopathy.

With respect to this clonotype: Its target is not known.

V lost 9 bases and J 3 bases, leaving 13 bases between the germline ends. This CDR3 is built from 13 residues. Germline CDR1 KGHDR, CDR2 SFDVKD. TCR beta CDR3 regions were amplified from RNA. First-round RT-PCR of the TCR CDR3 relied on the HTBI primer set. TCRdb passed the multiplex PCR reads through MiXCR, listing each CDR3 protein once. Here the sample spans around 720,000 distinct CDR3 sequences, just over 35% being singletons. The study based diagnoses on clinical symptoms, serum thyroxine and TRAb, thyroid ultrasound and orbital computed tomography. Source material: blood. The clonotype was recovered from a woman aged 40 to 55 with Graves' hyperthyroidism. The rearrangement joins TRBV24-1 to TRBJ1-2, with a weak D call TRBD1 (6 bases). Written as DNA, the CDR3 is TGTGCCACCGGACCGGACAGCGACTATGGCTACACCTTC. Its translation: CATGPDSDYGYTF.